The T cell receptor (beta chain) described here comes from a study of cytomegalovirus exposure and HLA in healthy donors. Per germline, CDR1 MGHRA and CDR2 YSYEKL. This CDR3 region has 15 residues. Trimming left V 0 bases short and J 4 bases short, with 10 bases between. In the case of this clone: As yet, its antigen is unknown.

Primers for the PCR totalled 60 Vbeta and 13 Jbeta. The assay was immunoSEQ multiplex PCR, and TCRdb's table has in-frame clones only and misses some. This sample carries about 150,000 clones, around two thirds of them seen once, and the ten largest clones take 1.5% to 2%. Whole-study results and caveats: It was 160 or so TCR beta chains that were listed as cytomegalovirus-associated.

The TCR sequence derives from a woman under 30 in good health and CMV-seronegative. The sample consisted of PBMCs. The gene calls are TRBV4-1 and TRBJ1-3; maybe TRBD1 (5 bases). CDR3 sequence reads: CASSQDGGTGNTIYF. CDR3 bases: TGCGCCAGCAGCCAAGACGGAGGGACCGGAAACACCATATATTTT.